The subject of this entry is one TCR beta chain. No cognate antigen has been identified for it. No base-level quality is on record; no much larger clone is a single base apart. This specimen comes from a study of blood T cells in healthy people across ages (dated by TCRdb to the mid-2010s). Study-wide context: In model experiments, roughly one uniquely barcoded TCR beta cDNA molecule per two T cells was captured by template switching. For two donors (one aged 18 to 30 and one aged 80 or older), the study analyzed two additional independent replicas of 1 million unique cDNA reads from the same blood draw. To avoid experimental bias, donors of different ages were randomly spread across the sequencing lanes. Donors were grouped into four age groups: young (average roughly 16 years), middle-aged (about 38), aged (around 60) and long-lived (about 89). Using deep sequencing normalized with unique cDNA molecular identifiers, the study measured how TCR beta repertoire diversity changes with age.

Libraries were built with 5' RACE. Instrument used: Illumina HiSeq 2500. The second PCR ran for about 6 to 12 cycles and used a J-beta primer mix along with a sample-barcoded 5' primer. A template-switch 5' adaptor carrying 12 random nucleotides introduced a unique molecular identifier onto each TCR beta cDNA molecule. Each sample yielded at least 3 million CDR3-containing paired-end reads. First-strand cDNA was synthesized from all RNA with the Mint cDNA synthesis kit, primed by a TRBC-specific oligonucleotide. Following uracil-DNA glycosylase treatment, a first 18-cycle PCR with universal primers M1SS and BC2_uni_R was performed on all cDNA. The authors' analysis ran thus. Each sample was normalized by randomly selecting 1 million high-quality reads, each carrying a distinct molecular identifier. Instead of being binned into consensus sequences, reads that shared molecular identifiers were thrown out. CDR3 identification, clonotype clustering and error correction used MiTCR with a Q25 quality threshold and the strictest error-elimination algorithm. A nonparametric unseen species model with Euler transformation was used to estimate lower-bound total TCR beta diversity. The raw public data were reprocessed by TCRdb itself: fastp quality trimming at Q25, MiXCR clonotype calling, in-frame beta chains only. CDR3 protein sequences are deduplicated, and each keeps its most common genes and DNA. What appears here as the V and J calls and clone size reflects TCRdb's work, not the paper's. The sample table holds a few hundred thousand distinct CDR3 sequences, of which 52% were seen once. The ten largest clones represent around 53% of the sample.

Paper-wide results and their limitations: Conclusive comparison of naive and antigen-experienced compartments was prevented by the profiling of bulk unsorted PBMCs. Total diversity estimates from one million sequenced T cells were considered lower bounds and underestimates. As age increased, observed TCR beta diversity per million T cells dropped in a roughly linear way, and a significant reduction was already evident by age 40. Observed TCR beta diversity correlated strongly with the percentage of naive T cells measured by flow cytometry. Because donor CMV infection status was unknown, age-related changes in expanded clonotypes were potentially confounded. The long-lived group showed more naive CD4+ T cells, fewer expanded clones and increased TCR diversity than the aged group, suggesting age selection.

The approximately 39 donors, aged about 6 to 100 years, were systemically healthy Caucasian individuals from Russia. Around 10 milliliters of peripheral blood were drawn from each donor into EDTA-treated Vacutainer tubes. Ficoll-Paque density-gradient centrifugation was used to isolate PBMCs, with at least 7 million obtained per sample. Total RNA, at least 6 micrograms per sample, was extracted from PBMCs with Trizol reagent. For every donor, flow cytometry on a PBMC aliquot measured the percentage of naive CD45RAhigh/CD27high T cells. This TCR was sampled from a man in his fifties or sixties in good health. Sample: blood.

The CDR3: CASSRRREGQETQYF. The sequenced DNA: TGTGCCAGCAGCCGTCGGCGGGAGGGCCAAGAGACCCAGTACTTC. The chain is made from TRBV12-3 or TRBV12-4 and TRBJ2-5; TRBD2 aligns with 9 central bases. The CDR3 runs 15 amino acids, cysteine and phenylalanine included. The DNA shown is the 45-base CDR3, in frame from base 1. Trimming takes 6 bases off V and 1 base off J; junction bases not matched to a gene: 6.